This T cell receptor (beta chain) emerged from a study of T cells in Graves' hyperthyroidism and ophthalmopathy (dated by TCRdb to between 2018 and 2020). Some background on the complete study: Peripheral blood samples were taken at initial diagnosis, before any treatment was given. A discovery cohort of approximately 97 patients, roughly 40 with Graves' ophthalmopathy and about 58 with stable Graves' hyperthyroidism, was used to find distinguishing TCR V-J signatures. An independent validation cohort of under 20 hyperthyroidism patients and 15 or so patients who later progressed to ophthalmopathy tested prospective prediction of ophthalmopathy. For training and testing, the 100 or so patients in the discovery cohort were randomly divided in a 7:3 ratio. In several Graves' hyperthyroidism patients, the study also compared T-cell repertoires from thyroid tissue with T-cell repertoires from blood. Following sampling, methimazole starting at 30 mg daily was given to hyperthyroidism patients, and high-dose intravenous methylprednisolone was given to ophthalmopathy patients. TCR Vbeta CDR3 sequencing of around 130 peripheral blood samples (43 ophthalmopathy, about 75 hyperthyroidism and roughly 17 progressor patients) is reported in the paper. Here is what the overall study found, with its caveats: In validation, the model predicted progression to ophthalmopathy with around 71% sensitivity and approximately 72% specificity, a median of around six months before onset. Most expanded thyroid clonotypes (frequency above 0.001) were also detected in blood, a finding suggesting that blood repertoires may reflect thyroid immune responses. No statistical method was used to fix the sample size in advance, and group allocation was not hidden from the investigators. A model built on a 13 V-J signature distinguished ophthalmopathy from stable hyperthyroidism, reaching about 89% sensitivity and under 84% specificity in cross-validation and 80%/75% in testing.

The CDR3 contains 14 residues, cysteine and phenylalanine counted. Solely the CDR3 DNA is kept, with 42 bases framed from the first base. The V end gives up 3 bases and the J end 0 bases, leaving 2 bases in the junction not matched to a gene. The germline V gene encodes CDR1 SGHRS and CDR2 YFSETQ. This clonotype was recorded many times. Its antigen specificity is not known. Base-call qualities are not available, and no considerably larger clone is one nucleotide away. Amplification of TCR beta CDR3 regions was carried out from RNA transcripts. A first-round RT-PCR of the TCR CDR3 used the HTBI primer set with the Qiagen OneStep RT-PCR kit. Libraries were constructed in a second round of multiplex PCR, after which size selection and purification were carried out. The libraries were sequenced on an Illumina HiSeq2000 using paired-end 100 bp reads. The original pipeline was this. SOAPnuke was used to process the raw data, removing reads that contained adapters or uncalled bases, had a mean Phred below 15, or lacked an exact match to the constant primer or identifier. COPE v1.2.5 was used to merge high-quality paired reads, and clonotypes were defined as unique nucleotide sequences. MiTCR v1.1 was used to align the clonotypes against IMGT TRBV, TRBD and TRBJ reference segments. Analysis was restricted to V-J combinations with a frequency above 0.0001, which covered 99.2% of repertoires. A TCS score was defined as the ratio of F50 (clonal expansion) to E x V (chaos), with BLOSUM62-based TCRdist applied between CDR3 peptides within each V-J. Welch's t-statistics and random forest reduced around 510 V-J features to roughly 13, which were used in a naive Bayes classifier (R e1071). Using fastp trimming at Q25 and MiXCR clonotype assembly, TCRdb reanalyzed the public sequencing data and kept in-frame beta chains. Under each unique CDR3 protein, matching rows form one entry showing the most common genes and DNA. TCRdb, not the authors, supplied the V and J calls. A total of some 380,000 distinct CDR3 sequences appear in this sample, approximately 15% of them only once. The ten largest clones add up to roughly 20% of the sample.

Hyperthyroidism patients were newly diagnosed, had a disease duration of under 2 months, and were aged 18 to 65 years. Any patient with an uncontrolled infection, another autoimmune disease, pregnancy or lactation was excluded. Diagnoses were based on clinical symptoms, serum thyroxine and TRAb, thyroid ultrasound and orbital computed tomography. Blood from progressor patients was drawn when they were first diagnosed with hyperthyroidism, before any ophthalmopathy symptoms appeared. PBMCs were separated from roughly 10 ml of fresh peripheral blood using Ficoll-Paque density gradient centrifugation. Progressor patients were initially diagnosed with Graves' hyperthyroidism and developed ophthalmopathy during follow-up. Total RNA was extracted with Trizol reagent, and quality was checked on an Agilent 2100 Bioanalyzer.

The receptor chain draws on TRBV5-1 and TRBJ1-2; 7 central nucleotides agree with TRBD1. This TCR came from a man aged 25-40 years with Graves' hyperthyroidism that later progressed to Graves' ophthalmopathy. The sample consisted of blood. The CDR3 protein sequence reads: CASSSGGANYGYTF. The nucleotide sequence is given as TGCGCCAGCAGCTCAGGGGGAGCTAACTATGGCTACACCTTC.